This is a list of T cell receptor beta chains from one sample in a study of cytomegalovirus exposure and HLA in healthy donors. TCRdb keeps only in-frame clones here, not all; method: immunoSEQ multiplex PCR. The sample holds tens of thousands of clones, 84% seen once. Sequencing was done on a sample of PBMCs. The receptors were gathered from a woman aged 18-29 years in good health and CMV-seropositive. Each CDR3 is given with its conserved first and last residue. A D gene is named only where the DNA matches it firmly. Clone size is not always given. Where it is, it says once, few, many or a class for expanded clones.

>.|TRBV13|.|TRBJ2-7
CASSLEGGAYEQYF
TGTGCCAGCAGCTTAGAAGGGGGGGCCTACGAGCAGTACTTC
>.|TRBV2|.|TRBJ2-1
CAARTAHYNEQFF
TGTGCCGCACGGACAGCTCATTACAATGAGCAGTTCTTC
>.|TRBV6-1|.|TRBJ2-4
CASIDRTLKNIQYF
TGTGCCAGCATCGACAGGACCCTCAAAAACATTCAGTACTTC
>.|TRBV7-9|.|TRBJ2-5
CASSFGPGSGQYF
TGTGCCAGCAGCTTCGGACCGGGGTCGGGCCAGTACTTC
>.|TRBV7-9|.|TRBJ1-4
CASSLASPRNSNEKLFF
TGTGCCAGCAGCTTAGCCTCCCCCCGGAACAGTAATGAAAAACTGTTTTTT
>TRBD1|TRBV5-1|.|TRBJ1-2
CASKKGQGPYGYTF
TGCGCCAGCAAGAAAGGACAGGGGCCCTATGGCTACACCTTC
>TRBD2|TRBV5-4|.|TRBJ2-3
CASSSGLAGTDTQYF
TGTGCCAGCAGCTCGGGACTAGCGGGAACAGATACGCAGTATTTT
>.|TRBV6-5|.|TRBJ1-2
CASSLDRRGYTF
TGTGCCAGCAGCCTCGACAGGAGGGGCTACACCTTC
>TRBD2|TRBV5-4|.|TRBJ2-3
CASSLGPGLAGGATDTQYF
TGTGCCAGCAGCTTGGGACCGGGACTAGCGGGGGGAGCCACAGATACGCAGTATTTT
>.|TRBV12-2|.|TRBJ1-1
CASRLEWDSRLRLQNTEAFF
TGTGCAAGTCGCTTAGAGTGGGATTCCAGACTCCGACTACAGAACACTGAAGCTTTCTTT
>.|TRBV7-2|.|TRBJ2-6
CASSLGYPGDSGANVLTF
TGTGCCAGCAGCTTAGGGTACCCAGGCGACTCTGGGGCCAACGTCCTGACTTTC
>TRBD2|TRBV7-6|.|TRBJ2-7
CASSPEVGLAVQYF
TGTGCCAGCAGCCCCGAGGTAGGACTAGCGGTGCAGTACTTC
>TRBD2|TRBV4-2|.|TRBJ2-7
CASSQDRGGSYEQYF
TGTGCCAGCAGCCAAGATCGGGGCGGGAGCTACGAGCAGTACTTC
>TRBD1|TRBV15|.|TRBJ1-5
CATIVFGQGNQPQHF
TGTGCCACTATCGTCTTCGGACAGGGCAATCAGCCCCAGCATTTT
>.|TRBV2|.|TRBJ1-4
CASSREEGNEKLFF
TGTGCCAGCAGTCGTGAGGAAGGTAATGAAAAACTGTTTTTT
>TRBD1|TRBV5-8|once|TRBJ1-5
CASSYRDRGYSNQPQHF
TGTGCCAGCAGTTACCGGGACAGGGGGTATAGCAATCAGCCCCAGCATTTT
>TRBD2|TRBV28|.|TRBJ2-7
CASTWGTSGYEQYF
TGTGCCAGCACCTGGGGGACTAGCGGGTACGAGCAGTACTTC
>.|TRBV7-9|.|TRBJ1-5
CASGQRRVFQPQHF
TGTGCCAGCGGGCAGAGGAGGGTTTTTCAGCCCCAGCATTTT
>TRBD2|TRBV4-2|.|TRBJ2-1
CASSRYTGTTSYNEQFF
TGTGCCAGCAGCCGATACACGGGGACTACCTCCTACAATGAGCAGTTCTTC
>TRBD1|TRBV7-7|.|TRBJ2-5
CASSLGSGGETQYF
TGTGCTAGCAGCTTAGGTTCAGGGGGAGAGACCCAGTACTTC
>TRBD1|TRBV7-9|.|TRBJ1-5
CASSLVGGGGNQPQHF
TGTGCCAGCAGCTTAGTAGGGGGCGGCGGCAATCAGCCCCAGCATTTT
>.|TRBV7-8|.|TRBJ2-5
CASSLATEETQYF
TGTGCCAGCAGCTTAGCGACAGAAGAGACCCAGTACTTC
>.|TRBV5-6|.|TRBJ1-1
CASSLGTVGTEAFF
TGTGCCAGCAGCTTGGGGACAGTGGGGACTGAAGCTTTCTTT
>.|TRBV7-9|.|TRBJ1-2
CASSLESGTTYGYTF
TGTGCCAGCAGCTTAGAATCCGGGACAACCTATGGCTACACCTTC
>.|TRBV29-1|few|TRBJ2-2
CSVDSGRAVTGELFF
TGCAGCGTTGACTCCGGCAGGGCGGTCACCGGGGAGCTGTTTTTT
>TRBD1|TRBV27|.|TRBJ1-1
CASSATGLTEAFF
TGTGCCAGCAGTGCGACAGGGCTAACTGAAGCTTTCTTT
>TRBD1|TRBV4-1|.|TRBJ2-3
CASSQDPSGQARWVSTDTQYF
TGCGCCAGCAGCCAAGACCCCTCGGGACAGGCGCGTTGGGTGAGCACAGATACGCAGTATTTT
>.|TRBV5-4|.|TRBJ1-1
CASSFGAAGSVSTEAFF
TGTGCCAGCAGCTTCGGTGCGGCAGGGTCCGTCTCCACTGAAGCTTTCTTT
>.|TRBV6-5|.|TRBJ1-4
CASSYDRSNEKLFF
TGTGCCAGCAGTTATGACAGGAGTAATGAAAAACTGTTTTTT
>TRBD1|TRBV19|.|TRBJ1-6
CASTPGQGGWNSPLHF
TGTGCCAGTACCCCGGGACAGGGGGGTTGGAATTCACCCCTCCACTTT
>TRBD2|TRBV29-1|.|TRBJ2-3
CSVHASGSSDTQYF
TGCAGCGTTCATGCTAGCGGGAGTTCAGATACGCAGTATTTT
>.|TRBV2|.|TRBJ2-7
CASRTAYEQYF
TGTGCCAGCAGGACTGCTTACGAGCAGTACTTC
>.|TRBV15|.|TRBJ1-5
CATSRPTWERVQPQHF
TGTGCCACCAGCAGACCCACGTGGGAGCGCGTTCAGCCCCAGCATTTT
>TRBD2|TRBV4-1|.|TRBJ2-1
CASSQVSGGSSYNEQFF
TGCGCCAGCAGCCAAGTTAGCGGGGGGAGCTCCTACAATGAGCAGTTCTTC
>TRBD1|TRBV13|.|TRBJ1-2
CASSLQGASLRVGGYTF
TGTGCCAGCAGCTTGCAGGGGGCGAGTCTCAGGGTGGGCGGCTACACCTTC
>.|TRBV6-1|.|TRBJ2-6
CASSEEGGGANVLTF
TGTGCCAGCAGTGAAGAGGGAGGTGGGGCCAACGTCCTGACTTTC
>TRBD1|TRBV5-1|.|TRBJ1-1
CASSLSGGNTEAFF
TGCGCCAGCAGCTTGTCAGGGGGAAACACTGAAGCTTTCTTT
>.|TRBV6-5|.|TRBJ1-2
CASRIGQNYGYTF
TGTGCCAGCCGCATTGGACAGAACTATGGCTACACCTTC
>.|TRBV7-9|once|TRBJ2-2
CASSLDWATLNTGELFF
TGTGCCAGCAGCTTAGACTGGGCTACCCTGAACACCGGGGAGCTGTTTTTT
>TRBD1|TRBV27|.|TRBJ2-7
CASRGRGPTYEQYF
TGTGCCAGCAGGGGCAGGGGGCCCACCTACGAGCAGTACTTC
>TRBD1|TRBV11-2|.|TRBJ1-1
CASSRTGAEAFF
TGTGCCAGCAGCAGGACAGGGGCCGAAGCTTTCTTT
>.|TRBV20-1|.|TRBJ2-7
CSAARDEQYF
TGCAGTGCTGCGCGGGACGAGCAGTACTTC
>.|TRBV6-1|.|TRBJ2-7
CASSPRSPLYEQYF
TGTGCCAGCAGTCCCCGGTCCCCCCTTTACGAGCAGTACTTC
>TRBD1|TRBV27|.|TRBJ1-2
CASTRQGLSGYTF
TGTGCCAGCACCCGACAGGGGTTGAGCGGCTACACCTTC